This T cell receptor (beta chain) appears in the sequencing data of a study of shared clonotypes between healthy human individuals (dated by TCRdb to about 2020). Notes on the research overall: The cohort included three men and a couple of women between 18 and 49 years of age. For each donor, CD4 naive and CD4 memory were each run on three plates, CD8 naive on two plates, and CD8 memory on one plate. To estimate repertoire size and how much clonotype sharing occurs between individuals, the study deeply sequenced the blood TCR repertoires of five healthy adults. Libraries were prepared and TCR repertoires were sequenced by different laboratories using diverse techniques, in order to increase sequencing depth and limit assay-specific biases. Each donor's leukapheresis produced roughly between roughly 0.85 and 9.5 billion PBMCs. Findings and caveats that apply to the study as a whole: When several donors were compared, the shared fraction of clonotypes was around 5.1% for naive CD4, approximately 3.5% for naive CD8, roughly 2.5% for memory CD4, and 0.35% to 0.4% for memory CD8. Clonotypes shared by all four sorted-subset donors showed higher generation probabilities than non-shared clonotypes. Rarefaction of sorted-subset datasets indicated incomplete sequencing despite the large sequencing depth. Larger estimated clonotype richness was generally found for naive subsets than for memory subsets. Pairwise subsampling indicated that sequencing depth was expected to affect the degree of clonotype sharing among donors. Because the study included only a small number of donors, the genetic and exposure-history diversity represented was limited. Sampling was restricted to blood, and TCR repertoires in tissue are likely to differ from TCR repertoires in blood.

From cysteine to phenylalanine, the CDR3 is 13 amino acids long. Left in the record is the CDR3 DNA by itself, 39 bases read in frame from the first base. Reading the germline V gene gives CDR1 SGHVS and CDR2 FNYEAQ. V is pruned by 5 bases and J by 2 bases, leaving 3 bases of the junction without a gene match. CD8 naive samples were obtained by positive selection for CCR7 among CD45RO-negative cells, yielding a CD45RA+CCR7+ population from which TemRA cells were excluded. The donors were healthy, HIV-negative adults who had no recently reported acute infections or vaccinations. Every donor was a Caucasian adult living in Nashville, Tennessee, USA. After blood collection by leukapheresis, PBMCs were isolated using Ficoll-Histopaque density gradient centrifugation and then cryopreserved in the vapor phase of liquid nitrogen. Purity and quantity of every magnetically sorted T cell population were checked by analytical flow cytometry. From each sorted fraction, genomic DNA was isolated and quantified by UV absorbance on a Nanodrop 2000c.

Using the deep immunoSEQ assay, TCR CDR3 regions were amplified from genomic DNA by multiplex PCR. Extracted genomic DNA from each cell subset was distributed evenly across all wells of several immunoSEQ 96-well plates, and each plate was treated as a replicate. Each replicate PCR for sorted subsets received around 0.2 ug genomic DNA, equal to tens of thousands of T cell genomes. The purified libraries were quantified using a Qubit 3.0 fluorometer, sized with a Bioanalyzer 2100, and then quantified again using the KAPA Library Quantification kit. Each immunoSEQ 96-well plate was sequenced on its own single-read 150-cycle Illumina NextSeq 550 flow cell. Per the original workflow: Because the immunoSEQ output held only junctional sequences and lacked quality scores, the filtering could not match the filtering applied to full-length reads. To assign V/J genes and CDR3, sequences were annotated using PyIR, a Python wrapper for IgBLAST v1.9, with IMGT germline references. Reads with weak V/J assignments (E-value above 1e-6), missing CDR3, stop codons, out-of-frame junctions, or ambiguous translated residues were removed. V3J clonotypes were defined as sequences sharing the same inferred V gene, J gene, and CDR3 amino acid sequence. Percentage overlap between repertoires was computed as shared unique clonotypes divided by the size of the smaller repertoire. Three approaches were used to assess repertoire richness: RTK rarefaction, the Chao1 estimator, and Recon v2.1 estimates of unobserved clonotypes. Generation probabilities were computed with OLGA for all TCRbeta clonotypes obtained by the gDNA method from four donors. The table comes from immuneACCESS by way of TCRdb, which keeps in-frame sequences with V and J called. Part of the clones is missing from these tables; in studies checked, under half for an unresolved V gene and the rest for unknown reasons. V and J calls and clone size are given by that table; D and trimming were obtained from the DNA. The table for this sample lists roughly 2.1 million clones; about 92% of them were counted only once. The top ten clones comprise under 2% of the sample.

Comment on this clone: The antigen it binds to is not known. No base quality values were provided; no much bigger clone lies one nucleotide off. This CDR3 is also generated by other DNA sequences in the sample.

This TCR was recovered from a man aged 18 to 30 in good health. Some clones in this sample may be carry-over from other donors' samples. Sequences were obtained from naive CD8+ T cells from PBMCs. According to the study, the label for this sample's cell subset or site signals: CD45RA+CCR7+. In this chain, TRBV7-6 is recombined with TRBJ2-7; the central 7 bases match TRBD2. Here the CDR3 is given as CASSPRGTYEQYF. DNA sequence: TGTGCCAGCAGCCCGCGGGGGACCTACGAGCAGTACTTC. Supplemented by the reference TRBV7-6 and TRBJ2-7 proteins around the CDR3, the complete variable domain is GAGVSQSPRYKVTKRGQDVALRCDPISGHVSLYWYRQALGQGPEFLTYFNYEAQQDKSGLPNDRFSAERPEGSISTLTIQRTEQRDSAMYRCASSPRGTYEQYFGPGTRLTVT.